These 13 T cell receptor beta chains share one sample of origin, sequenced in a study of T cells after yellow fever vaccination. TCRdb analysed the 5' RACE reads with MiXCR anew, one entry per CDR3 protein. In the table there are about 330,000 distinct CDR3 sequences, around 6.8% of which are singletons. The sample was PBMCs, taken more than 40 days after the first yellow fever vaccination. These receptors all come from a man between 18 and 35 years old who received the YFV17D yellow fever vaccine.

The V call is TRBV5-1, the J call TRBJ2-1; TRBD2 agrees at 10 bases. The length of the CDR3 is 14 residues. V was clipped by 4 bases and J by 7 bases; unmatched bases: 5. Germline loops: CDR1 SGHRS, CDR2 YFSETQ. In DNA form, the CDR3 reads TGCGCCAGCAGCCGAGCGGGGGGGCCGAATGAGCAGTTCTTC. Amino acid sequence: CASSRAGGPNEQFF.

This clonotype appeared many times. The CDR3 DNA reads as TGCAGTGCTAGGCCGGTCAATGAGCAGTTCTTC. This gives the protein CSARPVNEQFF. J is TRBJ2-1 and V is TRBV20-1; D gene ambiguous. V was pared by 3 bases and J by 6 bases, with 6 bases between. The CDR3 is 11 residues long. Per the germline V gene, CDR1 is DFQATT and CDR2 is SNEGSKA (reference sequence).

The J gene is TRBJ1-1, the V gene TRBV10-3; D call uncertain. Germline V CDR1 and CDR2: ENHRY, SYGVKD. This CDR3 is 17 amino acids long. Trimming left V 8 bases short and J 0 bases short, with 22 bases between. CDR3 bases: TGTGCCATCGCCGATATATTGGACCGTCGCATGAACACTGAAGCTTTCTTT. Protein: CAIADILDRRMNTEAFF.

Comments on this clonotype: At one boundary the junction diverges from the germline segment, which might be a read error. V usage is TRBV6-2 or TRBV6-3 and J usage is TRBJ2-7; D perhaps matches TRBD2 (5 bases). Germline-derived CDR1 and CDR2 are MNHEY and SVGEGT. This CDR3 spans 14 amino acids. CDR3 in DNA: TGTGCCAGCAGAATTACTCGGAGAGGGCCCGAGGAGTACTTC. It encodes CASRITRRGPEEYF.

This clonotype came up a few times. The chain recombines TRBV14 with TRBJ2-7; 9 positions match TRBD1. Germline CDR1 and CDR2: SGHDN and FVKESK. This CDR3 spans 13 amino acids. Losses at the gene ends were 4 bases for V and 5 bases for J; bases not matched to a gene: 3. CDR3 in DNA: TGTGCCAGCAGCCCATGGGACAGGGACGAGCAGTACTTC. The encoded protein is CASSPWDRDEQYF.

This clonotype was observed at least ten times. The V gene is TRBV11-2, the J gene TRBJ1-1; TRBD1 is a possible D gene (5 bases). V was shortened by 1 base and J by 1 base, with 10 bases between the two germline ends. This CDR3 spans 15 amino acids. CDR1 is SGHAT, CDR2 FQNNGV, per germline. DNA for the CDR3: TGTGCCAGCAGCTTAGGGTCCAGGGCGAACACTGAAGCTTTCTTT. This gives the protein CASSLGSRANTEAFF.

This clonotype was seen ten or more times. The V gene is TRBV28, the J gene TRBJ2-1; D is perhaps TRBD2 (6 bases). The CDR3 runs to 14 residues. V shed 9 bases and J shed 1 base, with 13 bases lying between them. Looked up from germline, CDR1 is MDHEN and CDR2 is SYDVKM. In DNA, the CDR3 is TGTGCCAGTACTACCGGGGGATCCTACAATGAGCAGTTCTTC. The encoded protein is CASTTGGSYNEQFF.

Only a few counts were recorded for this clonotype. This sequence joins TRBV7-8 and TRBJ1-6; unclear D gene. Germline V gene data show CDR1 as SGHVS and CDR2 as FQNEAQ. The CDR3 is made up of 15 amino acids. Between the trimmed V and J ends, which lost 1 base and 9 bases, there was a span of 13 bases. The CDR3: CASSLGVLVGSPLHF. DNA of the CDR3: TGTGCCAGCAGCTTAGGGGTCCTCGTCGGTTCACCCCTCCACTTT.

The chain recombines TRBV5-6 with TRBJ1-1; weak D call: TRBD1 (5 bases). The germline V gene has CDR1 SGHDT and CDR2 YYEEEE. Trimming removed 4 bases from V and 6 bases from J, with 13 bases in between. There are 13 residues in the CDR3. CDR3 nucleotides: TGTGCCAGCAGCCCCACGGGGGTTCCTGAAGCTTTCTTT. Translating it yields CASSPTGVPEAFF.

The chain links TRBV7-2 to TRBJ1-1; D gene unclear. The CDR3 has 15 residues. Trimming removed 1 base at V and 5 bases at J, with 14 bases between. Germline V gene data show CDR1 as SGHTA and CDR2 as FQGNSA. The CDR3 DNA reads as TGTGCCAGCAGCTTAGGAGGAACTTATCGGACTGAAGCTTTCTTT. Its translation: CASSLGGTYRTEAFF.

V usage is TRBV5-1 and J usage is TRBJ1-1, with D unresolved. The germline V and J ends were trimmed by 5 bases and 4 bases, with 12 bases remaining between them. Germline assignment: CDR1 SGHRS and CDR2 YFSETQ. The CDR3 loop spans 13 amino acids. The CDR3, as DNA: TGCGCCAGCAGTTTTCGAATGGCCACTGAAGCTTTCTTT. The encoded protein is CASSFRMATEAFF. Full variable domain (rest looked up from reference TRBV5-1 and TRBJ1-1): KAGVTQTPRYLIKTRGQQVTLSCSPISGHRSVSWYQQTPGQGLQFLFEYFSETQRNKGNFPGRFSGRQFSNSRSEMNVSTLELGDSALYLCASSFRMATEAFFGQGTRLTVV.

This clonotype was recorded a few times. The rearrangement joins TRBV12-3 or TRBV12-4 to TRBJ2-5, with TRBD1 as a possible D gene (6 bases). The V end lost 6 bases, the J end lost 4 bases, and 12 bases lay between the germline ends. This CDR3 spans 13 amino acids. The CDR3 loop is CASREQGGETQYF. The CDR3 bases are TGTGCCAGCAGGGAACAGGGTGGAGAGACCCAGTACTTC.

The chain links TRBV5-1 to TRBJ2-2; no firm D call. Trimming took off 1 base at V and 0 bases at J, with 7 bases between the two ends. Per the germline V gene, CDR1 is SGHRS and CDR2 is YFSETQ. The CDR3 covers 15 residues. The CDR3 sequence: CASSLQFANTGELFF. CDR3 DNA: TGCGCCAGCAGCTTGCAGTTCGCGAACACCGGGGAGCTGTTTTTT.